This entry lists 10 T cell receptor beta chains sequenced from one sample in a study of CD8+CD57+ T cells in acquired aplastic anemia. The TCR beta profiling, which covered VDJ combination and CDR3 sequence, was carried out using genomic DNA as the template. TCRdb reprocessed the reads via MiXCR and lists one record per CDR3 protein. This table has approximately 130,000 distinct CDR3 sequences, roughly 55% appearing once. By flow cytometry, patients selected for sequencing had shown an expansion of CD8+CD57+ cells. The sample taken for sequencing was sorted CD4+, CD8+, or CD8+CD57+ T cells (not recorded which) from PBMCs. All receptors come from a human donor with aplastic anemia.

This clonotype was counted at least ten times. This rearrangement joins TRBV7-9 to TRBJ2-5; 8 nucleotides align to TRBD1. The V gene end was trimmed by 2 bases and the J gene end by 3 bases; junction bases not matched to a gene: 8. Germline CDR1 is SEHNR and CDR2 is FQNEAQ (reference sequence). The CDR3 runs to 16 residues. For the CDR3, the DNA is TGTGCCAGCAGCTTACGGGGCAGGGGGCCTGAAGAGACCCAGTACTTC. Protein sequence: CASSLRGRGPEETQYF.

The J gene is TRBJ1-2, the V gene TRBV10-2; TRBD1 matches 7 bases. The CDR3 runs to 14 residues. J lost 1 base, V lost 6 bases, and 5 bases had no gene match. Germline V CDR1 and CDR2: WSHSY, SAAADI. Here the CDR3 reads CASSKQGINYGYTF. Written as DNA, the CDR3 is TGCGCCAGCAGCAAACAGGGGATTAACTATGGCTACACCTTC.

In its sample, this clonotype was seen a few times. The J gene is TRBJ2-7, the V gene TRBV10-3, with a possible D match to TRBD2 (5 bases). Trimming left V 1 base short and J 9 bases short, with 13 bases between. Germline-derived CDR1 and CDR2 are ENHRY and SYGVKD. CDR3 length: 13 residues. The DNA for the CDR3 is TGTGCCATCAGTGAGTTGGAGGCTGCAACGCAGTACTTC. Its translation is CAISELEAATQYF.

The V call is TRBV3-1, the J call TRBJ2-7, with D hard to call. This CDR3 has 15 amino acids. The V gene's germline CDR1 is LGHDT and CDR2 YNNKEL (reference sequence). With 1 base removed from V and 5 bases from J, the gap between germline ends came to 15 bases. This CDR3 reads CASSQGILRVDEQYF. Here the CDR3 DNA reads TGTGCCAGCAGCCAAGGAATCCTGCGAGTGGACGAGCAGTACTTC.

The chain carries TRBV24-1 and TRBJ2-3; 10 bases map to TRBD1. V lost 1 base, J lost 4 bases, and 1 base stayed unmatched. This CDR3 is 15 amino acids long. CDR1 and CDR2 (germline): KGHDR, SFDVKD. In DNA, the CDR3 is TGTGCCACCAGTGATTTTGGGACAGGGGCAGATACGCAGTATTTT. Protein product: CATSDFGTGADTQYF.

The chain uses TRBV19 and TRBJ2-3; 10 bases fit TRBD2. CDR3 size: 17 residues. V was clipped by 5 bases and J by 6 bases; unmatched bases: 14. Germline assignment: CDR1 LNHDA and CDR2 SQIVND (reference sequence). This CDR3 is CASSPESGRAGRDTQYF. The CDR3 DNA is TGTGCCAGTAGTCCCGAAAGCGGGAGGGCCGGACGGGATACGCAGTATTTT.

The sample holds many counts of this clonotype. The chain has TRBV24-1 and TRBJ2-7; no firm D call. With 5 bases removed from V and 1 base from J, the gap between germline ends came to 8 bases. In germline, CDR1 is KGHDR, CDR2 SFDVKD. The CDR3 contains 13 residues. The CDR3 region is CATSARNSYEQYF. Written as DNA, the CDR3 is TGTGCCACCAGTGCCCGAAATTCCTACGAGCAGTACTTC.

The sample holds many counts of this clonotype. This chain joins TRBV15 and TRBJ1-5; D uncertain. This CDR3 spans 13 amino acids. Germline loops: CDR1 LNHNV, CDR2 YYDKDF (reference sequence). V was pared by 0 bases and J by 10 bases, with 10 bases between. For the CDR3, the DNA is TGTGCCACCAGCAGAGATCGGGGTGGACCCCAGCATTTT. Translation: CATSRDRGGPQHF.

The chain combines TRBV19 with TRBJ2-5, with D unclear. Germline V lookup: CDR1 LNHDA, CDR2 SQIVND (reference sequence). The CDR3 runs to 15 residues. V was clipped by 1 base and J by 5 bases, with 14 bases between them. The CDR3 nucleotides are TGTGCCAGTAGTATAGTGGACCCTCCAGCGGAGACCCAGTACTTC. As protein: CASSIVDPPAETQYF.

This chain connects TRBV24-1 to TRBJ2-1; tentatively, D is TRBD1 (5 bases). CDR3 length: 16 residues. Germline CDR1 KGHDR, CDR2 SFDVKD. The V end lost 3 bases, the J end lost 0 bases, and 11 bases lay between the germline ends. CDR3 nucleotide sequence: TGTGCCACCAGTGATATGACAGCAAGCTCCTACAATGAGCAGTTCTTC. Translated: CATSDMTASSYNEQFF.